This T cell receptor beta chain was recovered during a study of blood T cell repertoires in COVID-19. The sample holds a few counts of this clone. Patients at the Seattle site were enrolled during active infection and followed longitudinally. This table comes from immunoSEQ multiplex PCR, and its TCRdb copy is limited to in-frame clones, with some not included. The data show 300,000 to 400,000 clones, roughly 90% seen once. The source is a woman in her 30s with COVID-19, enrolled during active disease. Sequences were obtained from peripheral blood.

CDR3 protein: CSASSVSGNTIYF. In nucleotides, the CDR3 is TGCAGTGCTAGTTCCGTCTCTGGAAACACCATATATTTT. The V and J genes are TRBV20-1 and TRBJ1-3; no clear D. This CDR3 has 13 amino acids. CDR1 DFQATT and CDR2 SNEGSKA come from the germline V gene (reference sequence). V was pared by 3 bases and J by 0 bases, with 6 bases between.